Presented here are 2 T cell receptor beta chains from one specimen sequenced in a study of tumor-infiltrating lymphocytes in primary liver carcinoma. Germline DNA was also extracted, and blood RNA was taken from unsorted whole blood. From about 490 ng of total RNA, TCR beta-specific cDNA was reverse-transcribed using a constant-region primer. Nested multiplex PCR, run for three rounds with slightly modified ARM-PCR, yielded TCR beta libraries. A C-beta reverse primer was combined with TRBV1-TRBV30 forward primers in the first two PCR rounds, and each round had 10 cycles. One entry per CDR3 protein, called by TCRdb with MiXCR from the multiplex PCR reads. The sample lists 250,000 to 400,000 distinct CDR3 sequences, 55% to 65% seen once, with roughly 10% in the top ten. Input material: peripheral blood. These receptors were collected from a man in his forties with primary liver carcinoma and hepatitis B virus infection.

On this clonotype: A much larger clone is a single base away; this may be a read error. The V gene is TRBV6-6, the J gene TRBJ2-2; TRBD1 aligns across 10 bases. CDR1 MNHNY and CDR2 SVGAGI come from the germline V gene (reference sequence). CDR3 length: 16 residues. CDR3 sequence: CASSYLGQGNAGELFF. The CDR3 DNA sequence: TGTGCCAGCAGTTACCTGGGACAGGGGAACGCCGGGGAGCTGTTTTTT.

Comment on this clonotype: One end of the junction varies from germline; a read error may be responsible. The chain couples TRBV5-4 to TRBJ2-5, with 12 nucleotides matching TRBD2. Germline V gene sequence: CDR1 SGHNT, CDR2 YYREEE (reference sequence). The CDR3 consists of 14 residues. Here the CDR3 reads CGSTLAGGAETQYF. The CDR3 coding sequence is TGTGGCAGCACCCTAGCGGGAGGGGCAGAGACCCAGTACTTC.